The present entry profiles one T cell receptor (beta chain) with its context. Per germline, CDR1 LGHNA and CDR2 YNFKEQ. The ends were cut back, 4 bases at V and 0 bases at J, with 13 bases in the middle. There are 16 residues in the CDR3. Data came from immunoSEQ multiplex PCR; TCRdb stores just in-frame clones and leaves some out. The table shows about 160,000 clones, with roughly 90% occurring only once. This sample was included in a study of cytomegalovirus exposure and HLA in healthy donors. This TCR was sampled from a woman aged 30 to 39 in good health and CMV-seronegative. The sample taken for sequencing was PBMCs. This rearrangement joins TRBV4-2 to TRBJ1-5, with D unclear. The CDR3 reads CASSRGGINSNQPQHF. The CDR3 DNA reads TGTGCCAGCAGCCGAGGAGGGATCAATAGCAATCAGCCCCAGCATTTT.